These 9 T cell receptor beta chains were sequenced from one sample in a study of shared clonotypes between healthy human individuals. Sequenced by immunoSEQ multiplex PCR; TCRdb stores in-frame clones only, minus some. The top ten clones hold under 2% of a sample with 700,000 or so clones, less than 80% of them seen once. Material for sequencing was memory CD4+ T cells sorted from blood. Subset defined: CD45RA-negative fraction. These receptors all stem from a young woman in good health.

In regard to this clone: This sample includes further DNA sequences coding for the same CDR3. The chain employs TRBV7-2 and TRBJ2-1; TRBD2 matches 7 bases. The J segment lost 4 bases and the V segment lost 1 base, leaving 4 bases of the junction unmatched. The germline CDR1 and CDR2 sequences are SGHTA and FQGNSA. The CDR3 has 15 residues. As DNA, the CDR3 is TGTGCCAGCAGCTTAGGGACTAGAGCTTACAATGAGCAGTTCTTC. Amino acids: CASSLGTRAYNEQFF. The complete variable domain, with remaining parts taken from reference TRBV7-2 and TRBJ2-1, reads GAGVSQSPSNKVTEKGKDVELRCDPISGHTALYWYRQSLGQGLEFLIYFQGNSAPDKSGLPSDRFSAERTGGSVSTLTIQRTQQEDSAVYLCASSLGTRAYNEQFFGPGTRLTVL.

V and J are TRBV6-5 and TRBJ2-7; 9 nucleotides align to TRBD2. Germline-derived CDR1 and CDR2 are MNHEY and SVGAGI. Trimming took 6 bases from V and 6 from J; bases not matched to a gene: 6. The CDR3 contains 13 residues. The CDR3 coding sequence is TGTGCCAGCAGGGGGACTAGCAGGGGCGAGCAGTACTTC. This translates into CASRGTSRGEQYF.

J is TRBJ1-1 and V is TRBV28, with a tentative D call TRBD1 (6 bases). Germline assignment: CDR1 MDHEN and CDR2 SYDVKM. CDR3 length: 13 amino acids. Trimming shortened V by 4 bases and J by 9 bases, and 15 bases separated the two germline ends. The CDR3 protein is CASSSGQHVKAFF. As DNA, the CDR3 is TGTGCCAGCAGTTCCGGACAGCACGTTAAAGCTTTCTTT.

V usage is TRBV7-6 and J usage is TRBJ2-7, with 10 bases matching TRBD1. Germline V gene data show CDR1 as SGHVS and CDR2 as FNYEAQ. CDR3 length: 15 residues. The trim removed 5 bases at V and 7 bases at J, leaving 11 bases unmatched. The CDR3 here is CASSASGTGAGEQYF. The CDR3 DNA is TGTGCCAGCAGCGCTTCCGGGACAGGGGCTGGGGAGCAGTACTTC.

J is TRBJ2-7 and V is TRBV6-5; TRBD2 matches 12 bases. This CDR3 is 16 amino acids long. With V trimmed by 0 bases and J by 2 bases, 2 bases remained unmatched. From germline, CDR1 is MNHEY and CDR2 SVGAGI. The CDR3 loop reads CASSYSWTSGTYEQYF. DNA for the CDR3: TGTGCCAGCAGTTACTCTTGGACTAGCGGGACCTACGAGCAGTACTTC.

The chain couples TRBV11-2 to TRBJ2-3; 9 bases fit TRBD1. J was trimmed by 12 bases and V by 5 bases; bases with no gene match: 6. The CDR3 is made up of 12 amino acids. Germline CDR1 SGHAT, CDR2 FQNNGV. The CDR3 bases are TGTGCCAGCAGCATGACAGGGGGGAATCAGTATTTT. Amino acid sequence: CASSMTGGNQYF.

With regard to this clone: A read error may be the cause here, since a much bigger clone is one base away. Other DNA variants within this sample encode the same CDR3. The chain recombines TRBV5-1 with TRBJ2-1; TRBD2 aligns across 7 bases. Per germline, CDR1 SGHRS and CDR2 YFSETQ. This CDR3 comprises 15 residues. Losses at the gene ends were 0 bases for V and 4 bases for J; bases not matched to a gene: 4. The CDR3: CASSLVSSGYNEQFF. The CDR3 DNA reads TGCGCCAGCAGCTTGGTATCTAGCGGATACAATGAGCAGTTCTTC.

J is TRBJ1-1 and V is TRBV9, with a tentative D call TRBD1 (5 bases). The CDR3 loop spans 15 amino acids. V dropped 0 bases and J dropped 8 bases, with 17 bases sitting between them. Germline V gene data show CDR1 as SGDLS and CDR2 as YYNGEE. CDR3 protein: CASSVDPGVPSEAFF. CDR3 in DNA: TGTGCCAGCAGCGTAGACCCGGGGGTACCCTCCGAAGCTTTCTTT. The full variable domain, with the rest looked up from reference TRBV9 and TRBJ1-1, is DSGVTQTPKHLITATGQRVTLRCSPRSGDLSVYWYQQSLDQGLQFLIQYYNGEERAKGNILERFSAQQFPDLHSELNLSSLELGDSALYFCASSVDPGVPSEAFFGQGTRLTVV.

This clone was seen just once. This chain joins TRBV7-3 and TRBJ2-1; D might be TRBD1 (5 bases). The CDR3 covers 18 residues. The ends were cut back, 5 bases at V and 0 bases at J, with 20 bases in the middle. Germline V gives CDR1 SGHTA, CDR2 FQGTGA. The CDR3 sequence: CASSQGYWASSSYNEQFF. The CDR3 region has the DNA TGTGCCAGCAGCCAGGGTTATTGGGCAAGTAGCTCCTACAATGAGCAGTTCTTC. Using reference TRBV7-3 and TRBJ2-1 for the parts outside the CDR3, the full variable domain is GAGVSQTPSNKVTEKGKYVELRCDPISGHTALYWYRQSLGQGPEFLIYFQGTGAADDSGLPNDRFFAVRPEGSVSTLKIQRTERGDSAVYLCASSQGYWASSSYNEQFFGPGTRLTVL.